This TCR beta chain was captured in a study of blood T cell repertoires in COVID-19. Study-wide background: Samples representing acute and convalescent COVID-19 were sourced from the United States, Italy and Spain. The cDNA or gDNA used as material had been derived from T cells, B-cell-depleted T cells, or PBMCs.

The V and J ends lost 5 bases and 1 base, in that order; junction bases with no gene match: 10. The CDR3 has 16 amino acids. Germline V gene sequence: CDR1 SGHVS, CDR2 FNYEAQ. Original methodology: Scientists estimated how many nucleated cells there were by amplifying reference gene primers. The assay was immunoSEQ multiplex PCR, and TCRdb's table has in-frame clones only and misses some. That table is the source of V, J and clone size, and D and trimming were worked out from the DNA. The table shows 70,000 to 90,000 clones, with 70% to 90% occurring only once. The sequenced material came from peripheral blood. This TCR derives from a woman aged 80 or over with acute or convalescent COVID-19. This chain links TRBV7-6 with TRBJ2-7; 8 bases match TRBD2. CDR3 region: CASSRGGSGTSYEQYF. CDR3 DNA: TGTGCCAGCAGCCGGGGGGGAAGCGGGACTTCCTACGAGCAGTACTTC.